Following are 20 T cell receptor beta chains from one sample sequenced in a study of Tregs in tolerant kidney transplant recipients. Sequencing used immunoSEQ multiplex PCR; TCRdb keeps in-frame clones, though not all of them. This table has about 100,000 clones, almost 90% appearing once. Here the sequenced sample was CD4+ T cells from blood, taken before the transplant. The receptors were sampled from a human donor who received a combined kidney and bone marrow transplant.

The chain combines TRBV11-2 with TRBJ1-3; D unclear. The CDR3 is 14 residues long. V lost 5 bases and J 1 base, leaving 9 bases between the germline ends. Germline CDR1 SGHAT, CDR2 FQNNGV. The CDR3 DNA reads TGTGCCAGCAGCCCTAGGTTATCTGGAAACACCATATATTTT. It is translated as CASSPRLSGNTIYF.

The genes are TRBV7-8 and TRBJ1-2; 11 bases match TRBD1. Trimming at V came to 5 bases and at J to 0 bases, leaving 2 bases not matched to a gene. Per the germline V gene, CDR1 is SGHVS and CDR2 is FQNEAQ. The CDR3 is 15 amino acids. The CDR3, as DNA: TGTGCCAGCAGCCGGGGACAGGGGGCTAACTATGGCTACACCTTC. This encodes CASSRGQGANYGYTF.

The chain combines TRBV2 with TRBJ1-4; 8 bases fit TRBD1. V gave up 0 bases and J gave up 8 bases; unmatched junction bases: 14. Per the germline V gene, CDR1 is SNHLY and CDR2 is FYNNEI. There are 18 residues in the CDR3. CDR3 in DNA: TGTGCCAGCAGTGAAGCGCCTGGGGCAGGGGGCTTGGGGGAAAAACTGTTTTTT. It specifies CASSEAPGAGGLGEKLFF.

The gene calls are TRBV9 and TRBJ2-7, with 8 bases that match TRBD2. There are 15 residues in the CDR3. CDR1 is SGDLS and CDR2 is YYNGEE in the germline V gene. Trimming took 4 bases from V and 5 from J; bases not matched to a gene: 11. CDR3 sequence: CASSLRAGEIHEQYF. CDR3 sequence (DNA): TGTGCCAGCAGCCTCCGAGCGGGAGAAATCCACGAGCAGTACTTC.

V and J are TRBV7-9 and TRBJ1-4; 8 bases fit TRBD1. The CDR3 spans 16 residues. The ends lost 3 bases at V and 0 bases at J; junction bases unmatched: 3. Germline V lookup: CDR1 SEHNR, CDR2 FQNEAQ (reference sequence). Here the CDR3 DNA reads TGTGCCAGCAGCTTTCAGGGGGCGACAACTAATGAAAAACTGTTTTTT. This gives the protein CASSFQGATTNEKLFF.

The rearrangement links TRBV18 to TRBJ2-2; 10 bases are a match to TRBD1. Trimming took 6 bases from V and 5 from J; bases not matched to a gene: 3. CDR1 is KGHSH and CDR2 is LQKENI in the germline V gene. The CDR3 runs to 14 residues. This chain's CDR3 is CASSAGQGTGELFF. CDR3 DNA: TGTGCCAGCTCCGCGGGACAGGGGACCGGGGAGCTGTTTTTT.

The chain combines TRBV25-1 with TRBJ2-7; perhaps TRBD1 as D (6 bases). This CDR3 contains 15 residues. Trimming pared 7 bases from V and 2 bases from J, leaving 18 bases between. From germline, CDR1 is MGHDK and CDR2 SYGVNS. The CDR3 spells CASTDAGTSPYEQYF. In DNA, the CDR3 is TGTGCCAGCACTGATGCCGGGACATCACCCTACGAGCAGTACTTC.

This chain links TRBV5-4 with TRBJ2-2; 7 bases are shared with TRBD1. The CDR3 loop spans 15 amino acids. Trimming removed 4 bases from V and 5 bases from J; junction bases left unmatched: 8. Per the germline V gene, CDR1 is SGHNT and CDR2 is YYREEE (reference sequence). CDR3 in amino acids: CASSPGQVGTGELFF. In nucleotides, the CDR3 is TGTGCCAGCAGCCCCGGACAGGTGGGAACCGGGGAGCTGTTTTTT.

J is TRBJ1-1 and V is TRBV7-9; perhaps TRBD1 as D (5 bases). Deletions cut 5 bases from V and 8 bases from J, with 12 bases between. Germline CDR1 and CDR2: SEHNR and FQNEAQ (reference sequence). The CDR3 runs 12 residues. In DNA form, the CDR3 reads TGTGCCAGCAGCATACTGGGACTGGAAGCTTTCTTT. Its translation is CASSILGLEAFF. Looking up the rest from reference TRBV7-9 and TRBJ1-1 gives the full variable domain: DTGVSQNPRHKITKRGQNVTFRCDPISEHNRLYWYRQTLGQGPEFLTYFQNEAQLEKSRLLSDRFSAERPKGSFSTLEIQRTEQGDSAMYLCASSILGLEAFFGQGTRLTVV.

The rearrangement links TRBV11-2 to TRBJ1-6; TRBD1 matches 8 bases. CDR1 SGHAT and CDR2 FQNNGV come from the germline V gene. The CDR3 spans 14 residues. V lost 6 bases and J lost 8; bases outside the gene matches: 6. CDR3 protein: CASSSNRGYSPLHF. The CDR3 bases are TGTGCCAGCAGTTCGAACAGGGGGTATTCACCCCTCCACTTT.

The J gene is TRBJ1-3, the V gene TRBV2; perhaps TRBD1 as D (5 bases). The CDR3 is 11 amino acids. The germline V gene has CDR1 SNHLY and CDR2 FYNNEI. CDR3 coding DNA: TGTGCAGGGGACTCTGGAAACACCATATATTTT. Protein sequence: CAGDSGNTIYF. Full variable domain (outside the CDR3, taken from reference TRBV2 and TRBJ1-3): EPEVTQTPSHQVTQMGQEVILRCVPISNHLYFYWYRQILGQKVEFLVSFYNNEISEKSEIFDDQFSVERPDGSNFTLKIRSTKLEDSAMYFCAGDSGNTIYFGEGSWLTVV.

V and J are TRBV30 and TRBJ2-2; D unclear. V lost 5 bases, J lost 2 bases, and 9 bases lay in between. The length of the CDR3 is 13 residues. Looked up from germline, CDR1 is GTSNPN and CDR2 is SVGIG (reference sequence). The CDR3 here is CAWGLINTGELFF. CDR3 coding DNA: TGTGCCTGGGGCCTCATAAACACCGGGGAGCTGTTTTTT.

CDR3 in amino acids: CASSPDSPPNSPLHF. As DNA, the CDR3 is TGCGCCAGCAGCCCAGACAGTCCCCCCAATTCACCCCTCCACTTT. The chain joins TRBV5-1 to TRBJ1-6, with a tentative D call TRBD1 (5 bases). Looked up from germline, CDR1 is SGHRS and CDR2 is YFSETQ. V lost 4 bases and J 7 bases, leaving 15 bases between the germline ends. The CDR3 runs 15 residues.

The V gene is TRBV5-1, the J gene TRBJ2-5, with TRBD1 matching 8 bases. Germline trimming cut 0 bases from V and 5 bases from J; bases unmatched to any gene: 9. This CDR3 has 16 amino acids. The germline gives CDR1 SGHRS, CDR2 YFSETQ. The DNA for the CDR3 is TGCGCCAGCAGCTTGGCCCCGGCAGGGGGCCAGGAGACCCAGTACTTC. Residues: CASSLAPAGGQETQYF.

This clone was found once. The CDR3 DNA follows: TGTGCCAGCAGCTTGAGAATCACAGGGGGGAATTCACCCCTCCACTTT. Translated: CASSLRITGGNSPLHF. The rearrangement links TRBV7-9 to TRBJ1-6, with 8 bases lining up with TRBD1. Germline CDR1 reads SEHNR; CDR2 reads FQNEAQ (reference sequence). This CDR3 has 16 residues. V trimming: 3 bases; J trimming: 7 bases; junction bases outside the gene matches: 8.

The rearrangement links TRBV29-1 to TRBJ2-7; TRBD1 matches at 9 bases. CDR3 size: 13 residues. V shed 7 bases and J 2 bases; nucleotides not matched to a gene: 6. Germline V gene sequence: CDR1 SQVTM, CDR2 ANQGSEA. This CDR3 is CSGRGQGAYEQYF. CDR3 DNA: TGCAGCGGACGGGGACAGGGAGCCTACGAGCAGTACTTC.

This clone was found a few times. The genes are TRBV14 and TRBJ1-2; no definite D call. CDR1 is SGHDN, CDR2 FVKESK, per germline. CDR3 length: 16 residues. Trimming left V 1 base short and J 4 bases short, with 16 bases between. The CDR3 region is CASSQGTMGSVYGYTF. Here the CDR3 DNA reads TGTGCCAGCAGCCAAGGGACTATGGGAAGCGTCTATGGCTACACCTTC.

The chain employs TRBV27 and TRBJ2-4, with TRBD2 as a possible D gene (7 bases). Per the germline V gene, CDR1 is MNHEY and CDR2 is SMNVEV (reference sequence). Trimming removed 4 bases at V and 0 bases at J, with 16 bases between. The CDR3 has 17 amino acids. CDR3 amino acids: CASSSTGRGVAKNIQYF. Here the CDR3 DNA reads TGTGCCAGCAGTTCCACAGGGAGGGGGGTAGCCAAAAACATTCAGTACTTC.

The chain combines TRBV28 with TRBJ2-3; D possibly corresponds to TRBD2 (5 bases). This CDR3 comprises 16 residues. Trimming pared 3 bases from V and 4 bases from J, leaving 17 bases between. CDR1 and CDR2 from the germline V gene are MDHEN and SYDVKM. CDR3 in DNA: TGTGCCAGCAGTTTGTGGAGCGGAGAGGCGGCAGATACGCAGTATTTT. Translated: CASSLWSGEAADTQYF. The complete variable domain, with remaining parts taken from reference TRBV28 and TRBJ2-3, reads DVKVTQSSRYLVKRTGEKVFLECVQDMDHENMFWYRQDPGLGLRLIYFSYDVKMKEKGDIPEGYSVSREKKERFSLILESASTNQTSMYLCASSLWSGEAADTQYFGPGTRLTVL.

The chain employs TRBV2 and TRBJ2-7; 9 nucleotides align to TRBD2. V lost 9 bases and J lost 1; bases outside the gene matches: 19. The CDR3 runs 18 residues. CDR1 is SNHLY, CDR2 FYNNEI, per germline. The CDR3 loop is CASTRRASGALISYEQYF. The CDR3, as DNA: TGTGCCAGTACCCGAAGAGCTAGCGGGGCCTTGATATCCTACGAGCAGTACTTC.